This passage covers 30 T cell receptor beta chains from one sample sequenced in a study of cytomegalovirus exposure and HLA in healthy donors. The PCR employed 60 Vbeta primers together with 13 Jbeta primers. This table comes from immunoSEQ multiplex PCR, and its TCRdb copy is limited to in-frame clones, with some not included. The table lists 100,000 to 150,000 clones, over 60% of them singletons. The specimen sequenced was PBMCs. The receptors originated from a woman aged 55-69 years in good health and CMV-seropositive.

The CDR3 sequence: CATDGGRASGANVLTF. For the CDR3, the DNA is TGTGCCACCGACGGCGGGAGGGCTTCTGGGGCCAACGTCCTGACTTTC. The chain employs TRBV6-6 and TRBJ2-6; TRBD2 matches at 9 bases. Trimming removed 10 bases from V and 1 base from J; junction bases left unmatched: 8. Germline assignment: CDR1 MNHNY and CDR2 SVGAGI (reference sequence). The CDR3 extends over 16 amino acids.

The rearrangement links TRBV18 to TRBJ2-2; perhaps TRBD2 as D (6 bases). Germline assignment: CDR1 KGHSH and CDR2 LQKENI. The CDR3 contains 15 residues. V was pared by 3 bases and J by 2 bases, with 10 bases between. The CDR3: CASSPLSGNTGELFF. The DNA for the CDR3 is TGTGCCAGCTCACCGCTTAGCGGTAACACCGGGGAGCTGTTTTTT. Full variable domain (missing parts from reference TRBV18 and TRBJ2-2): NAGVMQNPRHLVRRRGQEARLRCSPMKGHSHVYWYRQLPEEGLKFMVYLQKENIIDESGMPKERFSAEFPKEGPSILRIQQVVRGDSAAYFCASSPLSGNTGELFFGEGSRLTVL.

The chain combines TRBV4-2 with TRBJ2-5; 7 positions agree with TRBD1. The CDR3 runs to 16 residues. Germline V gives CDR1 LGHNA, CDR2 YNFKEQ. V shed 6 bases, J shed 2 bases, and the junction held 12 bases outside the gene matches. The CDR3 nucleotides read TGTGCCAGCAGACAAAACCCAGGGACAGCTCAAGAGACCCAGTACTTC. It codes for CASRQNPGTAQETQYF.

The CDR3 nucleotides read TGTGCCAGCCGCGTCACAGATACGCAGTATTTT. It is translated as CASRVTDTQYF. The rearrangement links TRBV6-6 to TRBJ2-3; D gene uncertain. The CDR3 has 11 residues. V shed 8 bases and J shed 2 bases, with 5 bases lying between them. In germline, CDR1 is MNHNY, CDR2 SVGAGI (reference sequence).

CDR3 region: CASSQAAGFAEKLFF. DNA for the CDR3: TGTGCCAGCAGCCAAGCAGCGGGGTTCGCTGAAAAACTGTTTTTT. The chain employs TRBV14 and TRBJ1-4; D ambiguous. Germline loops: CDR1 SGHDN, CDR2 FVKESK. With 1 base removed from V and 7 bases from J, the gap between germline ends came to 13 bases. The CDR3 is made up of 15 amino acids.

This chain uses TRBV9 with TRBJ2-7; D is possibly TRBD1 (6 bases). CDR1 and CDR2 (germline): SGDLS, YYNGEE. The CDR3 consists of 12 residues. Trimming stripped 4 bases from V and 5 bases from J, with 10 bases between. In DNA form, the CDR3 reads TGTGCCAGCAGCCCAGGGGCGGACGAGCAGTACTTC. Its protein is CASSPGADEQYF.

This chain connects TRBV10-3 to TRBJ2-5; D perhaps matches TRBD2 (6 bases). The CDR3 is 16 amino acids. Germline V lookup: CDR1 ENHRY, CDR2 SYGVKD. V was shortened by 0 bases and J by 2 bases, with 13 bases between the two germline ends. In DNA form, the CDR3 reads TGTGCCATCAGTGAGTCGACGCGTGGAGGGCAAGAGACCCAGTACTTC. It translates to CAISESTRGGQETQYF.

On this clone: Other DNA variants within this sample encode the same CDR3. The J gene is TRBJ2-1, the V gene TRBV7-3, with D perhaps matching TRBD2 (5 bases). Trimming took 1 base from V and 10 from J, leaving 11 bases between them. CDR1 is SGHTA and CDR2 is FQGTGA in the germline V gene. The CDR3 is 13 amino acids. The CDR3 spells CASSLIVGGEQFF. The CDR3 nucleotides are TGTGCCAGCAGCTTAATCGTCGGCGGGGAGCAGTTCTTC.

V and J are TRBV6-1 and TRBJ2-2; D unresolved. The germline V gene has CDR1 MNHNS and CDR2 SASEGT. Trimming removed 3 bases at V and 4 bases at J, with 12 bases between. This CDR3 comprises 15 residues. CDR3 in amino acids: CASSDSSMVTGELFF. The DNA for the CDR3 is TGTGCCAGCAGTGATTCGAGCATGGTCACCGGGGAGCTGTTTTTT.

Remarks on this clone: Other DNA sequences within the sample encode an identical CDR3. The chain combines TRBV7-3 with TRBJ2-3, with TRBD2 identical over 12 bases. CDR3 length equals 15 residues. CDR1 SGHTA and CDR2 FQGTGA come from the germline V gene. V lost 5 bases, J lost 3 bases, and 3 bases stayed unmatched. For the CDR3, the DNA is TGTGCCAGCAGCCCGCTAGCGGGAGGGACAGATACGCAGTATTTT. It specifies CASSPLAGGTDTQYF.

The chain couples TRBV4-3 to TRBJ2-1, with D perhaps TRBD2 (5 bases). Germline lookup yields CDR1 LGHNA and CDR2 YSLEER. Deletions cut 3 bases from V and 4 bases from J, with 16 bases between. The CDR3 loop spans 16 amino acids. The CDR3 DNA reads TGCGCCAGCAGCCACACGGGAAAAGTCGTTTACAATGAGCAGTTCTTC. This gives the protein CASSHTGKVVYNEQFF.

The chain uses TRBV7-9 and TRBJ2-2, with TRBD2 matching 9 bases. The CDR3 extends over 15 amino acids. Losses at the gene ends were 3 bases for V and 6 bases for J; bases not matched to a gene: 5. Germline loops: CDR1 SEHNR, CDR2 FQNEAQ (reference sequence). The CDR3 DNA sequence: TGTGCCAGCAGCTTGGGCAGCGGGAGGCCCGGGGAGCTGTTTTTT. Protein product: CASSLGSGRPGELFF.

The J gene is TRBJ2-4, the V gene TRBV7-2; maybe TRBD1 (5 bases). The CDR3 runs to 11 residues. Trimming pared 4 bases from V and 9 bases from J, leaving 7 bases between. The germline V gene encodes CDR1 SGHTA and CDR2 FQGNSA. Here the CDR3 reads CASSSQGIQYF. The CDR3, as DNA: TGTGCCAGCAGCTCGCAGGGCATTCAGTACTTC.

J is TRBJ2-1 and V is TRBV11-3; weak D call: TRBD2 (5 bases). Germline lookup yields CDR1 SGHNT and CDR2 YENEEA. V gave up 0 bases and J gave up 2 bases, with 8 bases separating them. The CDR3 spans 15 residues. The DNA for the CDR3 is TGTGCCAGCAGCTTAGATGGGAGTGCCTACAATGAGCAGTTCTTC. Its protein product is CASSLDGSAYNEQFF.

The chain recombines TRBV7-6 with TRBJ2-1, with D unresolved. V lost 4 bases and J lost 11, with 15 bases in between. There are 13 residues in the CDR3. Per the germline V gene, CDR1 is SGHVS and CDR2 is FNYEAQ. The CDR3 nucleotides read TGTGCCAGCAGCTCCGCTGAGACTGAACAGCAGTTCTTC. Translating gives CASSSAETEQQFF.

Here the CDR3 reads CASSPYDRGTGELFF. CDR3 DNA sequence: TGTGCCAGCTCACCCTACGACAGGGGGACCGGGGAGCTGTTTTTT. This rearrangement joins TRBV18 to TRBJ2-2; TRBD1 agrees at 9 bases. Trimming removed 3 bases from V and 5 bases from J; junction bases left unmatched: 4. The CDR3 extends over 15 amino acids. Germline lookup yields CDR1 KGHSH and CDR2 LQKENI.

The CDR3 loop reads CASSQSKQGYPGELFF. CDR3 DNA sequence: TGTGCCAGCAGCCAGAGCAAACAGGGGTATCCCGGGGAGCTGTTTTTT. The rearrangement links TRBV4-2 to TRBJ2-2; 7 bases agree with TRBD1. Germline V gene sequence: CDR1 LGHNA, CDR2 YNFKEQ. This CDR3 comprises 16 residues. V dropped 3 bases and J dropped 6; count of bases not matched to a gene: 10.

This clone was seen more than once but under ten times. The chain is built from TRBV9 and TRBJ2-5; TRBD2 is a possible D gene (6 bases). The J call may be mistaken, given a closer DNA end match to TRBJ2-7. Per the germline V gene, CDR1 is SGDLS and CDR2 is YYNGEE. The CDR3 contains 15 residues. CDR3 sequence (DNA): TGTGCCAGCAGCGTAGACGGGGGTTCGTCCTACGAGCAGTACTTC. This translates into CASSVDGGSSYEQYF.

This clone has a handful of counts. The chain employs TRBV7-2 and TRBJ1-2; D is ambiguous. The CDR3 sequence is 13 residues long. Trimming stripped 5 bases from V and 8 bases from J, with 15 bases between. Per the germline V gene, CDR1 is SGHTA and CDR2 is FQGNSA. CDR3: CASSDGSVLGYTF. The DNA for the CDR3 is TGTGCCAGCAGCGACGGGTCCGTGCTGGGCTACACCTTC.

Of note for this clone: At one of its ends the junction is not consistent with the germline gene, which may arise from a read error. The gene calls are TRBV7-9 and TRBJ1-4, with D uncertain. From germline, CDR1 is SEHNR and CDR2 FQNEAQ (reference sequence). This CDR3 has 15 amino acids. This CDR3 is CSSSLVVGTNEKLFF. CDR3 in DNA: TGTTCCAGCAGCTTAGTTGTCGGGACTAATGAAAAACTGTTTTTT.

The rearrangement uses TRBV11-2 and TRBJ1-1; D gene unclear. The germline V gene has CDR1 SGHAT and CDR2 FQNNGV. The CDR3 consists of 14 residues. V was shortened by 0 bases and J by 1 base, with 6 bases between the two germline ends. CDR3 residues: CASSLDRRNTEAFF. The CDR3 DNA is TGTGCCAGCAGCTTAGATCGGAGGAACACTGAAGCTTTCTTT. The full variable domain, rest sourced from reference TRBV11-2 and TRBJ1-1, is EAGVAQSPRYKIIEKRQSVAFWCNPISGHATLYWYQQILGQGPKLLIQFQNNGVVDDSQLPKDRFSAERLKGVDSTLKIQPAKLEDSAVYLCASSLDRRNTEAFFGQGTRLTVV.

The rearrangement links TRBV7-8 to TRBJ1-2; 11 nucleotides match TRBD1. Germline values: CDR1 SGHVS, CDR2 FQNEAQ. This CDR3 region has 14 residues. After removal of 4 bases from V and 3 bases from J, the junction contained 1 base not matched to a gene. DNA for the CDR3: TGTGCCAGCAGCTCGGGACAGGGGGACTATGGCTACACCTTC. Translation gives CASSSGQGDYGYTF.

In this sample, this clone turned up once. This rearrangement joins TRBV5-8 to TRBJ1-4; 7 nucleotides agree with TRBD1. V lost 4 bases, J lost 3 bases, and 6 bases stayed unmatched. The CDR3 loop spans 15 amino acids. Germline V gene lookup returns CDR1 SGHTS and CDR2 YDEGEE. The CDR3 protein is CASSKQGTPNEKLFF. In DNA, the CDR3 is TGTGCCAGCAGCAAACAGGGGACGCCTAATGAAAAACTGTTTTTT.

This chain uses TRBV4-3 with TRBJ1-3; possible D gene TRBD1, 5 bases. The CDR3 has 22 amino acids. V was trimmed by 0 bases and J by 3 bases, leaving 30 bases between them. Germline CDR1 and CDR2: LGHNA and YSLEER. The CDR3 sequence is CASSQDSEKRPGLIQGGNTIYF. The CDR3 nucleotides are TGCGCCAGCAGCCAAGATTCGGAAAAACGACCGGGACTCATTCAAGGTGGAAACACCATATATTTT.

The rearrangement uses TRBV4-3 and TRBJ2-7; a weak D match, TRBD2 (6 bases). The CDR3 covers 15 residues. Germline CDR1 reads LGHNA; CDR2 reads YSLEER. The germline V and J ends were trimmed by 1 base and 0 bases, with 10 bases remaining between them. The CDR3 nucleotides are TGCGCCAGCAGCCAAGTGGTCGGGAGCTCCTACGAGCAGTACTTC. This sequence encodes CASSQVVGSSYEQYF.

CDR3 nucleotide sequence: TGCGCCAGCCGGTTAAGGACAGCGAACACCGGGGAGCTGTTTTTT. Translating gives CASRLRTANTGELFF. V is TRBV5-1 and J is TRBJ2-2; TRBD1 is a possible D gene (6 bases). CDR3 length: 15 residues. The germline CDR1 and CDR2 sequences are SGHRS and YFSETQ. The V gene lost 7 bases and the J gene lost 0 bases, with 13 bases spanning the gap.

The chain joins TRBV6-1 to TRBJ1-2; 8 bases are shared with TRBD1. The V segment lost 0 bases and the J segment 5 bases; nucleotides outside the gene matches: 8. The germline V gene has CDR1 MNHNS and CDR2 SASEGT. CDR3 length: 16 amino acids. The CDR3 loop reads CASSEAPTGGWYGYTF. The CDR3 DNA follows: TGTGCCAGCAGTGAAGCGCCCACAGGGGGTTGGTATGGCTACACCTTC.

The chain uses TRBV5-1 and TRBJ2-3; TRBD2 aligns across 7 bases. Germline loops: CDR1 SGHRS, CDR2 YFSETQ. The CDR3 totals 14 residues. With 0 bases clipped from V and 6 bases from J, the junction kept 4 bases outside the gene matches. The CDR3, as DNA: TGCGCCAGCAGCTTGGCCCGAGCGGGGGATACGCAGTATTTT. It encodes CASSLARAGDTQYF.

The chain uses TRBV30 and TRBJ2-2, with 9 bases identical to TRBD1. Losses at the gene ends were 4 bases for V and 3 bases for J; bases not matched to a gene: 3. The CDR3 spans 14 residues. Germline CDR1 GTSNPN, CDR2 SVGIG (reference sequence). CDR3 loop: CAWNRGRDTGELFF. DNA for the CDR3: TGTGCCTGGAACAGGGGGCGGGACACCGGGGAGCTGTTTTTT.

The chain is built from TRBV6-1 and TRBJ1-1; D is possibly TRBD1 (6 bases). Germline V CDR1 and CDR2: MNHNS, SASEGT. The CDR3 consists of 14 residues. V gave up 4 bases and J gave up 2 bases, with 11 bases separating them. CDR3 protein: CASSVRGQNTEAFF. CDR3 bases: TGTGCCAGCAGTGTTCGGGGACAAAACACTGAAGCTTTCTTT.